The clone carrying this T cell receptor beta chain was recorded many times. The antigen is undetermined. TCRdb called the RACE reads again in MiXCR, with one record for every CDR3 protein. The table shows about 350,000 distinct CDR3 sequences, with around 6% occurring only once. Time point specified: patch test 2, 6 weeks after DPC sensitization. Treatment defined: therapeutic diphenylcyclopropenone sensitization with weekly scalp DPC. Whole blood that had not been fractionated was the source of extracted total RNA. V was cut by 1 base and J by 7 bases, with 8 bases left in between. This CDR3 is built from 13 residues. Germline CDR1 and CDR2: MNHEY and SMNVEV (reference sequence). This specimen comes from a study of human T cells and chemical hapten exposure. About the study: Patch tests applied 0.01% DPC to the upper back and were scored after 6 days.

Study-level results: With alopecia, donors may have immune responses unlike healthy people's.

The TCR sequence derives from a woman under 30 with alopecia areata. Some clones in this sample may be carry-over from other donors' samples. The chain is built from TRBV27 and TRBJ2-1, with D perhaps TRBD2 (6 bases). The input for sequencing was whole blood, taken in connection with sensitization to the hapten diphenylcyclopropenone (DPC). The CDR3 bases are TGTGCCAGCAGTTTATTGGCGGGGAATGAGCAGTTCTTC. This translates into CASSLLAGNEQFF.